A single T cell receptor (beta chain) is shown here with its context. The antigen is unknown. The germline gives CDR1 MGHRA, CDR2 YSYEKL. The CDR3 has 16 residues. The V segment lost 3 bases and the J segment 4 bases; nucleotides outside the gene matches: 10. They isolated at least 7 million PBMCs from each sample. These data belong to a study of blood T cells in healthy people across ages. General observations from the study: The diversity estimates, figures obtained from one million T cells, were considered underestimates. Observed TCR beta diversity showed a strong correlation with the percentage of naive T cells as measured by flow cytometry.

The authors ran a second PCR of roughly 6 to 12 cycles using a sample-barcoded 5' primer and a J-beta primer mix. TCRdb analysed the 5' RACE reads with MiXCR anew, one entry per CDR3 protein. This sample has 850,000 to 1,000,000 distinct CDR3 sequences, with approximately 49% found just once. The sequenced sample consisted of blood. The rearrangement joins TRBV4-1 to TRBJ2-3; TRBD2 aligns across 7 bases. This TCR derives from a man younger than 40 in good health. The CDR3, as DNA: TGCGCCAGCAGCCAGGCCCGCGAAGGACTAGCAGATACGCAGTATTTT. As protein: CASSQAREGLADTQYF.